This TCR beta chain was recovered during a study of OX40 agonist ivuxolimab in advanced cancers. Assay used: immunoSEQ multiplex PCR; TCRdb lists only in-frame clones, some missing. Among 25,000 to 35,000 clones listed, roughly nine tenths were seen once. With 6 bases clipped from V and 2 bases from J, the junction kept 10 bases outside the gene matches. Germline V gene sequence: CDR1 MDHEN, CDR2 SYDVKM. This CDR3 contains 16 residues. A remark on this clone: No antigen is known for it.

Whole-study findings and limits: In a subset of nonresponders, normalized T-cell clonal expansion was also low.

This sequence was found in an adult with an advanced solid tumor such as melanoma, head and neck, liver or kidney cancer. Material: CD4+ or CD8+ T cells sorted from blood, obtained in a trial of the OX40 agonist ivuxolimab. The chain carries TRBV28 and TRBJ2-5; TRBD1 matches at 9 bases. The CDR3: CASSSPTGGGQETQYF. CDR3 bases: TGTGCCAGCAGCTCCCCGACAGGGGGAGGGCAAGAGACCCAGTACTTC.